This TCR beta chain stems from a study of shared clonotypes between healthy human individuals. Study outcomes and limitations: Relative to memory subsets, naive subsets generally showed larger estimated richness. With a few donors compared, around 5% of naive CD4 clonotypes were shared.

With respect to this clone: The antigen remains undetermined.

Trimming cost V 2 bases and J 7 bases; bases outside gene matches: 7. Germline V gene lookup returns CDR1 MDHEN and CDR2 SYDVKM. The CDR3 sequence is 15 residues long. Assay runs were performed at deep level. The method was immunoSEQ multiplex PCR; TCRdb's version includes in-frame clones alone and lacks a portion of them. The sample has over a million clones, 70% to 80% seen once. The chain links TRBV28 to TRBJ2-7; 11 bases are a match to TRBD1. The source of this sequence is a man younger than 35 in good health. Some clones in this sample may be carry-over from other donors' samples. Sequencing was performed on memory CD4+ T cells from PBMCs. Subset reported: CD45RA-negative fraction. CDR3 sequence (DNA): TGTGCCAGCAGTTTAGGGGACAGGGGGATTCGGGAGCAGTACTTC. This sequence encodes CASSLGDRGIREQYF.